The TCR beta chain described here comes from a study of T cells in Graves' hyperthyroidism and ophthalmopathy. General study points: Blood also held most thyroid clonotypes expanded beyond 0.001.

This clonotype has at least ten counts. Its target is unknown. Amplified TCR beta CDR3 regions derived from RNA transcripts. Primed by the HTBI set, a first-round RT-PCR was run on the TCR CDR3. TCRdb ran MiXCR on the multiplex PCR reads and lists one entry per CDR3 protein. The table lists almost 600,000 distinct CDR3 sequences, roughly 46% of them singletons, with roughly 8.2% in the top ten. Sequenced input: peripheral blood or thyroid tissue (not recorded which). The source is a woman between 18 and 30 years old with Graves' hyperthyroidism.

The CDR3 region has the DNA TGCGCCAGCAGCTTGGCCCGGCAGGGCGGATCTGGGGCCAACGTCCTGACTTTC. It encodes CASSLARQGGSGANVLTF. The chain carries TRBV5-1 and TRBJ2-6; D may be TRBD1 (5 bases). The CDR3 has 18 amino acids. Germline CDR1 is SGHRS and CDR2 is YFSETQ. V was trimmed by 0 bases and J by 1 base, leaving 14 bases between them.